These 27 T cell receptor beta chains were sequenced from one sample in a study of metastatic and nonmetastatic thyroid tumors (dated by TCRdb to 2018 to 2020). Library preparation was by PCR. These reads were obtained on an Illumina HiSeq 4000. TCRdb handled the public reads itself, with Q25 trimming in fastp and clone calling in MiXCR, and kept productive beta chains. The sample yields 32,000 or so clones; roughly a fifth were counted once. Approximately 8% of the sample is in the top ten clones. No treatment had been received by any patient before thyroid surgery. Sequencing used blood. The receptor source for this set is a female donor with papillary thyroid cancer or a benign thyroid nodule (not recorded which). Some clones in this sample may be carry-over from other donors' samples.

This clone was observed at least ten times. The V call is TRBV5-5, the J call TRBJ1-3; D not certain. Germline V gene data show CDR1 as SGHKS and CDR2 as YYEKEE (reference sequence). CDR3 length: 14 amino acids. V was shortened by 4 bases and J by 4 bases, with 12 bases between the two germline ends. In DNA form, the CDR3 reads TGTGCCAGCAGCCGGGATGTGATGGGAAACACCATATATTTT. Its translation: CASSRDVMGNTIYF.

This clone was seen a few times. The CDR3 here is CASSNSGRLDTQYF. The DNA for the CDR3 is TGTGCCAGCAGCAATAGCGGGAGGTTGGATACGCAGTATTTT. This rearrangement joins TRBV7-2 to TRBJ2-3; 10 nucleotides line up with TRBD2. The CDR3 covers 14 residues. Trimming removed 5 bases from V and 6 bases from J; junction bases left unmatched: 5. The germline gives CDR1 SGHTA, CDR2 FQGNSA.

CDR3: CASRPSTDTQYF. CDR3 sequence (DNA): TGTGCCAGCAGGCCTAGCACAGATACGCAGTATTTT. The V and J genes are TRBV6-1 and TRBJ2-3; D not resolved. CDR1 and CDR2 from the germline V gene are MNHNS and SASEGT. The CDR3 is made up of 12 amino acids. The V end was cut by 6 bases, the J end by 0 bases, with 4 bases between.

CDR3 sequence: CASSQRGAGSTGELFF. For the CDR3, the DNA is TGTGCCAGCAGCCAGCGGGGCGCAGGGAGCACCGGGGAGCTGTTTTTT. V usage is TRBV4-2 and J usage is TRBJ2-2, with D maybe TRBD2 (6 bases). Trimming left V 3 bases short and J 4 bases short, with 15 bases between. Germline CDR1 LGHNA, CDR2 YNFKEQ. This CDR3 region has 16 residues.

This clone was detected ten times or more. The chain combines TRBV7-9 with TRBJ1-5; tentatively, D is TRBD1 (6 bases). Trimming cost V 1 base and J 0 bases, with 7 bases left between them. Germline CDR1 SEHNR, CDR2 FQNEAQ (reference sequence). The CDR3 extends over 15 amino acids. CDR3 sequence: CASSLGGGSNQPQHF. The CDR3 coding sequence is TGTGCCAGCAGCTTAGGAGGGGGTAGCAATCAGCCCCAGCATTTT.

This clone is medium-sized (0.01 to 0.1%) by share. CDR3 sequence reads: CASSESASGSPKTQYF. The CDR3 coding sequence is TGCGCCAGCAGTGAGTCGGCTAGCGGGAGTCCCAAGACCCAGTACTTC. The chain carries TRBV10-1 and TRBJ2-5, with TRBD2 matching over 10 bases. Germline V gene data show CDR1 as WNHNN and CDR2 as SYGVQD (reference sequence). Losses at the gene ends were 0 bases for V and 6 bases for J; bases not matched to a gene: 7. The length of the CDR3 is 16 residues.

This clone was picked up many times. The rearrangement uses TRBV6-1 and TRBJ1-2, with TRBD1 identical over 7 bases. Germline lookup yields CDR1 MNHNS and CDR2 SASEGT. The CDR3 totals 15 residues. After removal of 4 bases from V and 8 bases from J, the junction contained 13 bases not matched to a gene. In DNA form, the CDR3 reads TGTGCCAGCAGTGGGGCTCCCGACAGGGCGGGGGGCTACACCTTC. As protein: CASSGAPDRAGGYTF.

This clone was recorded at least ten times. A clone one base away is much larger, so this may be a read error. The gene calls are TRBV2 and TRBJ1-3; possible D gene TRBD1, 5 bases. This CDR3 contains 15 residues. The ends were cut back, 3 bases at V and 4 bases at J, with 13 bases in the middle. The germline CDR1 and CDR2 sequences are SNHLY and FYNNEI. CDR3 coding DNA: TGTGCCAGCAGTGAGAGACTGGGACGCGGAAACACCATATATTTT. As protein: CASSERLGRGNTIYF.

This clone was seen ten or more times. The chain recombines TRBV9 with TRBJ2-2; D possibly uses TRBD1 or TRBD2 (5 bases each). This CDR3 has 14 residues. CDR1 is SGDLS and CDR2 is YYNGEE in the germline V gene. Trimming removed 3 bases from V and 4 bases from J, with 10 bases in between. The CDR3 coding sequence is TGTGCCAGCAGCGAACTAGGGGTCACCGGGGAGCTGTTTTTT. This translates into CASSELGVTGELFF.

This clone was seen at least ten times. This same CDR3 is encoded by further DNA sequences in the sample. CDR3 residues: CATSRGRGGNEQFF. The CDR3 nucleotides read TGTGCCACCAGCAGAGGCCGGGGTGGCAATGAGCAGTTCTTC. This chain connects TRBV15 to TRBJ2-1; a weak D match, TRBD2 (5 bases). With 1 base removed from V and 6 bases from J, the gap between germline ends came to 10 bases. CDR1 is LNHNV and CDR2 is YYDKDF in the germline V gene (reference sequence). The CDR3 totals 14 residues.

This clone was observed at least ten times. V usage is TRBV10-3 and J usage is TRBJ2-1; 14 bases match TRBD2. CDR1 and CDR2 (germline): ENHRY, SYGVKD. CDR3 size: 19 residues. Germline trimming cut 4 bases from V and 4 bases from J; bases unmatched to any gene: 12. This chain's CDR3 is CAISATGWTSGRSYNEQFF. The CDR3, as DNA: TGTGCCATCAGTGCCACCGGGTGGACTAGCGGGAGGTCTTACAATGAGCAGTTCTTC.

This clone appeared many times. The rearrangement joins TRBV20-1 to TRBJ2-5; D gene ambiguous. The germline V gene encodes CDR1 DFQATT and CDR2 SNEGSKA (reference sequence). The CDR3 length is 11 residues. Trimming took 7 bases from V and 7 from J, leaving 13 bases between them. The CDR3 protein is CSVTSLGTQYF. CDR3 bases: TGCAGTGTCACGTCTCTGGGGACCCAGTACTTC.

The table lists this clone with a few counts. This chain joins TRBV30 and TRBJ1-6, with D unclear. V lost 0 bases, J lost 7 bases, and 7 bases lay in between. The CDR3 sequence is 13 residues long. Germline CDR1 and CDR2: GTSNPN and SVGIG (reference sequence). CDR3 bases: TGTGCCTGGAGTGTAACAACCAATTCACCCCTCCACTTT. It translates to CAWSVTTNSPLHF. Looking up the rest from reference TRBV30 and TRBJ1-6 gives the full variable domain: SQTIHQWPATLVQPVGSPLSLECTVEGTSNPNLYWYRQAAGRGLQLLFYSVGIGQISSEVPQNLSASRPQDRQFILSSKKLLLSDSGFYLCAWSVTTNSPLHFGNGTRLTVT.

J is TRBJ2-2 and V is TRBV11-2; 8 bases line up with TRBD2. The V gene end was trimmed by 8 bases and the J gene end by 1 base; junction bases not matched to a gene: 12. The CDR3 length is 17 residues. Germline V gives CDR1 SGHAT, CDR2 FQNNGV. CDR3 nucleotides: TGTGCCAGCCAGGGGCTAGCGGGTAGGGGGAACACCGGGGAGCTGTTTTTT. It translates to CASQGLAGRGNTGELFF.

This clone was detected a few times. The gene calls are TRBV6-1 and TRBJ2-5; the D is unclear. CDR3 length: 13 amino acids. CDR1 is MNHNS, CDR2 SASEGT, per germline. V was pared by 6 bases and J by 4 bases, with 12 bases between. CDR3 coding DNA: TGTGCCAGCAGGGACCCTCCGGGAGAGACCCAGTACTTC. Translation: CASRDPPGETQYF.

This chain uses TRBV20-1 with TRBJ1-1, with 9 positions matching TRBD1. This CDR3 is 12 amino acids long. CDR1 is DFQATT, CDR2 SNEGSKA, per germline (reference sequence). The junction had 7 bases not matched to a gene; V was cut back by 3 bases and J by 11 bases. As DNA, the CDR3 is TGCAGTGCTAGCCGGACAGGGGTTGGGGCTTTCTTT. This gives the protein CSASRTGVGAFF.

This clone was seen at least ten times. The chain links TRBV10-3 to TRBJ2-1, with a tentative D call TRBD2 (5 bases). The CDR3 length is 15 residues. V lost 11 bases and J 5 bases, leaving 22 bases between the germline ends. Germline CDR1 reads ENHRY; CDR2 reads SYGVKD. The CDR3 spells CAHGAQRSTDNEQFF. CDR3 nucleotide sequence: TGTGCCCACGGCGCCCAGCGGAGCACCGACAATGAGCAGTTCTTC.

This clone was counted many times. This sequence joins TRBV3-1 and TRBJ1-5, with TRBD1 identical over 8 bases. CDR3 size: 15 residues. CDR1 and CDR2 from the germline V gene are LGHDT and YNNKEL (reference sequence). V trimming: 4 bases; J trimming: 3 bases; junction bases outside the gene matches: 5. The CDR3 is CASSRTGGSNQPQHF. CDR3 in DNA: TGTGCCAGCAGCCGTACAGGGGGATCCAATCAGCCCCAGCATTTT.

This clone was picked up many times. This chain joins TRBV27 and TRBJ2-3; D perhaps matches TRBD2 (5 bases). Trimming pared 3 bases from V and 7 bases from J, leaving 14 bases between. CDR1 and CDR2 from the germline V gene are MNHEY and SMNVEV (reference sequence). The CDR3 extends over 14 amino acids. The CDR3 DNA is TGTGCCAGCAGTTTCCTCGCGGGTAGTTATACGCAGTATTTT. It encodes CASSFLAGSYTQYF.

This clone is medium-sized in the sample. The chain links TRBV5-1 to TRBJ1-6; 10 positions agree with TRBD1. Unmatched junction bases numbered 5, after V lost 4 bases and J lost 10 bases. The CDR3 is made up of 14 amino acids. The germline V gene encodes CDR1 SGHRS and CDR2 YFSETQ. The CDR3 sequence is CASSLGTGESPLHF. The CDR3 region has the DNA TGCGCCAGCAGCCTTGGGACAGGGGAATCACCCCTCCACTTT.

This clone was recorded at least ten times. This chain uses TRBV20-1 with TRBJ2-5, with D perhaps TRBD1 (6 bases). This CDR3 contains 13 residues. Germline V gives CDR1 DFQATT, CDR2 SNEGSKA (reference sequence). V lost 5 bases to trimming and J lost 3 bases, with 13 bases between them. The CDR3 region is CSAGVQGKETQYF. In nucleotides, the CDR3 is TGCAGTGCTGGGGTTCAGGGGAAAGAGACCCAGTACTTC.

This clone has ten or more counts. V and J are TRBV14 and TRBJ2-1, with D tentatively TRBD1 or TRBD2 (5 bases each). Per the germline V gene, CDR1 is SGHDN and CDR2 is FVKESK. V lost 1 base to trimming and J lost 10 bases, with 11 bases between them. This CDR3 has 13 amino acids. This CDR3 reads CASSQVGDGEQFF. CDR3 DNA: TGTGCCAGCAGCCAAGTGGGGGATGGCGAGCAGTTCTTC.

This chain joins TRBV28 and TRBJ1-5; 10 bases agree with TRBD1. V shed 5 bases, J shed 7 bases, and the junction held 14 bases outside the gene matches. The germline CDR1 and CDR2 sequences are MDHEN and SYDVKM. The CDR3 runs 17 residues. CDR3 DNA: TGTGCCAGCAGTCCTCTAGGGACAGGGGAATCAAGGCAGCCCCAGCATTTT. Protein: CASSPLGTGESRQPQHF. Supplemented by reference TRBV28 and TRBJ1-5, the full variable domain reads DVKVTQSSRYLVKRTGEKVFLECVQDMDHENMFWYRQDPGLGLRLIYFSYDVKMKEKGDIPEGYSVSREKKERFSLILESASTNQTSMYLCASSPLGTGESRQPQHFGDGTRLSIL.

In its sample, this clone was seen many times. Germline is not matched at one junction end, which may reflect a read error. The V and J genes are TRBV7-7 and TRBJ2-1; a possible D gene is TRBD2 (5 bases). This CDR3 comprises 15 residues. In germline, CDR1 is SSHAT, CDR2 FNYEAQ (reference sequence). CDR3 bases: TGTGCTAGCAGCTTAGCGTGGGGAGCACACAATGAGCAGTTCTTC. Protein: CASSLAWGAHNEQFF.

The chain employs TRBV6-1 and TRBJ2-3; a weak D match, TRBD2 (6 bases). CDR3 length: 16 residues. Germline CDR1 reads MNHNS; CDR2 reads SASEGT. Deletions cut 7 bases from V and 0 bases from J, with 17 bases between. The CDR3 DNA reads TGTGCCAGCATAATCCGGGACTTACAAAGCACAGATACGCAGTATTTT. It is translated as CASIIRDLQSTDTQYF.

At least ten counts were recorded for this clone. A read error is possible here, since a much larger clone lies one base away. The CDR3 is CSASWRKYNKQFF. CDR3 DNA sequence: TGCAGTGCTAGTTGGCGGAAGTACAATAAGCAGTTCTTC. The chain carries TRBV20-1 and TRBJ2-1; D not certain. This CDR3 is 13 amino acids long. CDR1 is DFQATT, CDR2 SNEGSKA, per germline (reference sequence).

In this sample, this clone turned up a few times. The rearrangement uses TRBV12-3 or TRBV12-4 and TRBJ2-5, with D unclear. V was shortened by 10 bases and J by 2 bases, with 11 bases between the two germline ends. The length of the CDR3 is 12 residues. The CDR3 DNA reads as TGTGCCACCACCGGGTCTCAAGAGACCCAGTACTTC. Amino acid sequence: CATTGSQETQYF.